The 3 T cell receptor beta chains below come from one sample, sequenced in a study of T-cell reconstitution after alpha-beta-depleted transplantation in children. The authors prepared the TCRbeta library with unique molecular identifiers. TCRdb redid the calling of the PCR reads with MiXCR, one entry per CDR3 protein. Of 260,000 or so distinct CDR3 sequences in the sample, 9.5% to 15% were seen once. The sample was PBMCs from the stem cell graft donor, taken from the stem cell graft. The receptor source for this set is a human donor who donated a stem cell graft to a child with acute lymphoblastic leukemia.

At least ten counts were recorded for this clonotype. The chain is built from TRBV7-2 and TRBJ1-3; the D is unclear. CDR1 SGHTA and CDR2 FQGNSA come from the germline V gene. The CDR3 is 16 residues long. The V and J ends lost 5 bases and 4 bases respectively, with 18 bases between them. The CDR3 DNA is TGTGCCAGCAGCCCCCTAGGTCCGGTGGGAGGAAACACCATATATTTT. Protein sequence: CASSPLGPVGGNTIYF.

Ten or more counts support this clonotype. The rearrangement joins TRBV9 to TRBJ2-1; D might be TRBD2 (5 bases). CDR1 SGDLS and CDR2 YYNGEE come from the germline V gene. The CDR3 length is 16 residues. The ends were cut back, 2 bases at V and 3 bases at J, with 15 bases in the middle. CDR3 sequence: CASSVIGSGSYNEQFF. DNA of the CDR3: TGTGCCAGCAGCGTTATAGGGAGCGGTAGCTACAATGAGCAGTTCTTC.

In this sample, this clonotype turned up many times. The chain recombines TRBV7-2 with TRBJ2-2, with unresolved D. The CDR3 runs 14 residues. The V end lost 5 bases, the J end lost 4 bases, and 11 bases lay between the germline ends. Germline values: CDR1 SGHTA, CDR2 FQGNSA. The CDR3 protein is CASSRRSGTGELFF. In nucleotides, the CDR3 is TGTGCCAGCAGCCGGCGATCAGGCACCGGGGAGCTGTTTTTT. Drawing the rest from reference TRBV7-2 and TRBJ2-2, the complete variable domain is GAGVSQSPSNKVTEKGKDVELRCDPISGHTALYWYRQSLGQGLEFLIYFQGNSAPDKSGLPSDRFSAERTGGSVSTLTIQRTQQEDSAVYLCASSRRSGTGELFFGEGSRLTVL.